These T cell receptor beta chains were read from a single sample in a study of shared clonotypes between healthy human individuals. The protocol was immunoSEQ multiplex PCR, while the TCRdb copy is restricted to in-frame clones and leaves out a portion. The sample includes about 490,000 clones, 65% to 80% seen only once; the top ten take about 12%. Sequenced material: PBMCs. All receptors derive from a woman between 35 and 50 years old in good health. Some clones in this sample may be carry-over from other donors' samples. Each CDR3 is given with its conserved first and last residue. Fields, in order: J gene, V gene, D gene, clone size, CDR3 protein, CDR3 DNA. D genes are given only for firm matches. Rows give clone size only sometimes, using once, few, many, or a class for an expanded clone.

J gene: TRBJ1-2
V gene: TRBV28
D gene: .
clone size: .
CDR3 protein: CASSFGGGYGYTF
CDR3 DNA: TGTGCCAGCAGTTTCGGGGGGGGATATGGCTACACCTTC

J gene: TRBJ1-6
V gene: TRBV7-2
D gene: .
clone size: .
CDR3 protein: CASSLGQTNSPLHF
CDR3 DNA: TGTGCCAGCAGCTTAGGTCAGACAAATTCACCCCTCCACTTT

J gene: TRBJ2-7
V gene: TRBV2
D gene: TRBD2
clone size: .
CDR3 protein: CASIEGLAGSYEQYF
CDR3 DNA: TGTGCCAGCATCGAGGGACTAGCGGGATCCTACGAGCAGTACTTC

J gene: TRBJ1-1
V gene: TRBV5-1
D gene: .
clone size: few
CDR3 protein: CASSLVVGDTEAFF
CDR3 DNA: TGCGCCAGCAGCTTGGTAGTAGGGGACACTGAAGCTTTCTTT

J gene: TRBJ2-3
V gene: TRBV5-1
D gene: TRBD1
clone size: .
CDR3 protein: CASSPRGQTTDTQYF
CDR3 DNA: TGCGCCAGCAGCCCGAGGGGACAGACTACAGATACGCAGTATTTT

J gene: TRBJ2-3
V gene: TRBV2
D gene: .
clone size: .
CDR3 protein: CASSSWGATDTQYF
CDR3 DNA: TGTGCCAGCAGTTCATGGGGAGCCACAGATACGCAGTATTTT

J gene: TRBJ2-2
V gene: TRBV6-5
D gene: TRBD1
clone size: .
CDR3 protein: CASIQEGAGTGELFF
CDR3 DNA: TGTGCCAGCATCCAAGAGGGGGCGGGCACCGGGGAGCTGTTTTTT

J gene: TRBJ2-7
V gene: TRBV11-2
D gene: .
clone size: .
CDR3 protein: CASSLGGGLYEQYF
CDR3 DNA: TGTGCCAGCAGCTTAGGGGGGGGCCTCTACGAGCAGTACTTC

J gene: TRBJ2-7
V gene: TRBV6-1
D gene: TRBD1
clone size: few
CDR3 protein: CASSESGTGGNEQYF
CDR3 DNA: TGTGCCAGCAGTGAGAGCGGGACAGGGGGTAACGAGCAGTACTTC

J gene: TRBJ1-2
V gene: TRBV27
D gene: .
clone size: .
CDR3 protein: CASSLRQASSYGYTF
CDR3 DNA: TGTGCCAGCAGTTTAAGACAGGCTTCTAGCTATGGCTACACCTTC

J gene: TRBJ2-5
V gene: TRBV5-1
D gene: TRBD2
clone size: .
CDR3 protein: CASSSGAGGPQTQYF
CDR3 DNA: TGCGCCAGCAGCTCGGGAGCGGGAGGGCCACAGACCCAGTACTTC

J gene: TRBJ2-7
V gene: TRBV7-8
D gene: .
clone size: .
CDR3 protein: CASSRPGPTSYEQYF
CDR3 DNA: TGTGCCAGCAGCCGACCGGGACCCACCTCCTACGAGCAGTACTTC

J gene: TRBJ1-2
V gene: TRBV6-1
D gene: .
clone size: .
CDR3 protein: CASSEPPGPSLNYGYTF
CDR3 DNA: TGTGCCAGCAGTGAACCCCCGGGTCCGTCTCTTAACTATGGCTACACCTTC

J gene: TRBJ1-2
V gene: TRBV30
D gene: .
clone size: .
CDR3 protein: CAWSAALGYTF
CDR3 DNA: TGTGCCTGGAGTGCGGCCCTCGGCTACACCTTC

J gene: TRBJ2-2
V gene: TRBV7-2
D gene: TRBD2
clone size: few
CDR3 protein: CASSLGLASGTGELFF
CDR3 DNA: TGTGCCAGCAGCTTAGGGTTGGCTAGCGGGACCGGGGAGCTGTTTTTT

J gene: TRBJ2-7
V gene: TRBV15
D gene: TRBD2
clone size: .
CDR3 protein: CATSMQLAGGREQYF
CDR3 DNA: TGTGCCACCAGCATGCAACTAGCGGGAGGTAGAGAGCAGTACTTC

J gene: TRBJ2-3
V gene: TRBV7-2
D gene: TRBD2
clone size: .
CDR3 protein: CASSLAVAGSGADTQYF
CDR3 DNA: TGTGCCAGCAGCTTAGCAGTAGCGGGATCAGGGGCAGATACGCAGTATTTT

J gene: TRBJ1-4
V gene: TRBV5-3
D gene: .
clone size: .
CDR3 protein: CARSGLHQGYRKKLFF
CDR3 DNA: TGTGCCAGAAGCGGTCTCCACCAGGGGTACAGGAAAAAACTGTTTTTT